This record covers a single T cell receptor beta chain. Its antigen is unknown. No base quality information exists; no much larger clone differs at one position. The immunoSEQ Assay was used to sequence TCRbeta CDR3 regions. After extraction, genomic DNA underwent amplification by bias-controlled multiplex PCR, followed by high-throughput sequencing. The published analysis was carried out like this. Collapsing and filtering of sequences were performed to quantify the absolute abundance of each unique TCRbeta CDR3 region. T cell fraction was estimated by normalizing TCRbeta template counts to usable DNA, which was measured by amplifying reference genes present in all nucleated cells. Repertoire TCRs were annotated as SARS-CoV-2-specific by exact matching of V gene, CDR3 amino acid sequence and J gene to a known reactive TCR set. The reference SARS-CoV-2 TCR set was obtained from MIRA and was filtered for enrichment in COVID-19-positive ImmuneCODE repertoires, whereby public or cross-reactive TCRs were removed. Using the MIRA antigens, annotated TCRs were further analysed by specific ORF or by position within an ORF. Depth was the summed frequency of annotated unique rearrangements, while breadth was defined as annotated unique rearrangements over total unique productive rearrangements. TCR breadth was compared between groups using two-sided Wilcoxon rank-sum tests. TCRdb provides this immuneACCESS table in a form limited to in-frame rearrangements. Some clones are lacking; in checked studies, under half of them reflect an unresolved V gene, and why the rest are absent is not known. That table gives V, J and clone size, and the DNA gave D and trimming. Counted in this sample were hundreds of thousands of clones; 86% of them appeared once. Of the sample, about 10% falls within the top ten clones.

The germline V gene gives CDR1 as SGHTA and CDR2 as FQGTGA. The CDR3 numbers 13 residues from cysteine through phenylalanine. Kept here is only the CDR3 DNA, which spans 39 bases and is read in frame from base 1. V is cut by 4 bases and J by 1 base, and the space between the germline ends is 7 bases. The treatment or condition label for this specimen denotes: around 19 received Ad26.COV2.S at low or high dose, single or two shots; five or six received placebo; per-sample allocation not given. For vaccine and placebo recipients, the sequenced repertoires came from samples collected on day 63 after the first injection. Cohort 1b enrolled 20 to 30 adults aged 18-55 years at a single site in Boston, USA, between 29 July and 7 August 2020. Ad26.COV2.S consisted of a replication-incompetent adenovirus type 26 vector by which a prefusion-stabilized SARS-CoV-2 spike protein from the original Wuhan strain was expressed.

The data derive from a study of Ad26.COV2.S vaccination and SARS-CoV-2 variants (dated by TCRdb to the early 2020s). Broadly, across the study: Vaccine-arm donors came from COV1001, a multicentre, randomized, double-blind, placebo-controlled phase I-IIa trial of Ad26.COV2.S in healthy adults. Dosing of Ad26.COV2.S was intramuscular, at either 5x10^10 or 1x10^11 viral particles, delivered as one shot or as two shots spaced 56 days apart. The specificity and breadth of SARS-CoV-2-reactive T cell receptors after Ad26.COV2.S vaccination were assessed by TCRbeta repertoire sequencing. The TCR-sequenced set comprised roughly 30 samples: some 20 Ad26.COV2.S vaccine recipients, 5 placebo recipients and 8 SARS-CoV-2 convalescent individuals. Trial participants were randomized into five groups of five, in which low-dose or high-dose Ad26.COV2.S was given once or twice, or placebo was given on both occasions. Throughout the experiments and outcome assessment, investigators stayed blinded to trial group allocation.

The investigation overall reported the following: The authors noted that the TCR breadth and depth analyses may have underestimated total T cell responses. Substantial breadth of spike-specific CD8+ and CD4+ T cell responses was reported after vaccination. The study lacked the statistical power to compare responses across vaccine doses or regimens. Vaccine and placebo recipients had similar non-spike TCR breadth, a finding consistent with the vaccine containing only spike. Spike-specific TCR breadth was higher in Ad26.COV2.S recipients than in placebo recipients (P = 0.0014).

Sequenced here: peripheral blood, sampled in a trial of Ad26.COV2.S vaccine versus placebo. This receptor was obtained from a person between 18 and 65 years old who received the Ad26.COV2.S COVID-19 vaccine or a placebo. The V and J genes are TRBV7-3 and TRBJ1-1; TRBD1 might be the D gene, on 5 matching bases. Here the CDR3 is given as CASSWGRNTEAFF. The nucleotide sequence is given as TGTGCCAGCAGCTGGGGGAGGAACACTGAAGCTTTCTTT.